A selection of T cell receptor beta chains follows, all from one sample in a study of cytomegalovirus exposure and HLA in healthy donors. Sequenced by immunoSEQ multiplex PCR; TCRdb stores in-frame clones only, minus some. Of about 160,000 clones detected, 85% to 90% appear once; the ten largest clones hold just over 4%. Source material: PBMCs. These receptors came from a man between 18 and 29 years old in good health and CMV-seropositive. The CDR3 runs from the conserved cysteine through the conserved F or W. Fields, in order: clone size, J gene, V gene, CDR3 protein. The size field is filled for only some rows; it gives once, few, many or a size class.

-	TRBJ2-3	TRBV14	CASSQGLGTDTQYF
-	TRBJ2-7	TRBV5-1	CASSNKAGGPSYEQYF
-	TRBJ2-7	TRBV1	CTSSEQSGDRLRSSYEQYF
few	TRBJ2-7	TRBV5-6	CASSWDRRTYEQYF
-	TRBJ1-5	TRBV12-1	CASSPVWGGKYSNQPQHF
-	TRBJ2-2	TRBV5-6	CASSPGRTTGELFF
-	TRBJ2-1	TRBV18	CASSRQGTGNEQFF
-	TRBJ1-4	TRBV2	CASSNDRGREKLFF
-	TRBJ2-3	TRBV30	CAWGNSGRYTDTQYF
-	TRBJ2-3	TRBV5-4	CASSLAYGRAGDTQYF
-	TRBJ1-1	TRBV13	CASSTHRGPTEAFF
-	TRBJ2-2	TRBV9	CASSVPDRVGDTGELFF
-	TRBJ2-7	TRBV10-3	CAISTPGQGHYEQYF
once	TRBJ2-7	TRBV5-1	CASSLGTSYDYEQYF
few	TRBJ1-1	TRBV9	CASSIQGDTEAFF
once	TRBJ2-1	TRBV10-3	CAISEYRGVLEQFF
once	TRBJ2-5	TRBV29-1	CSVGGQLKETQYF
-	TRBJ2-5	TRBV9	CASSPFGGESQETQYF
once	TRBJ1-3	TRBV7-6	CASSLVADSGNTIYF
-	TRBJ1-3	TRBV5-1	CASSLNLIGSSGNTIYF
-	TRBJ2-7	TRBV29-1	CSVQTVTYEQYF
-	TRBJ1-5	TRBV28	CASSLPGTINGIDQPQHF
-	TRBJ2-7	TRBV28	CASSSQGDPTYEQYF
-	TRBJ2-7	TRBV5-6	CASSLDRGAVAATYEQYF